The rows below give T cell receptor beta chains drawn from one sample of a study of blood T cell repertoires in COVID-19. The repertoire was sequenced with immunoSEQ multiplex PCR; TCRdb's copy has only in-frame clones and lacks some. Of approximately 210,000 clones listed, almost 85% were seen once; the top ten hold 14% to 15%. The sample taken for sequencing was PBMCs or T cells enriched from blood (not recorded which). The receptors stem from a middle-aged man who had recovered from COVID-19. Each CDR3 is given with its conserved first and last residue. Fields, in order: J gene, V gene, clone size, D gene, CDR3 protein, CDR3 DNA. The D gene is left open where the match is weak. Not every row has a clone size; where given, it reads once, few, many or a size class.

>TRBJ1-1|TRBV7-9|-|-
CASRQIRGPNTEAFF
TGTGCCAGCAGACAAATACGGGGTCCGAACACTGAAGCTTTCTTT
>TRBJ1-1|TRBV7-8|-|-
CASSLRQNTEAFF
TGTGCCAGCAGCCTTCGACAGAACACTGAAGCTTTCTTT
>TRBJ2-1|TRBV7-3|-|TRBD2
CASSPVGASGRDNEQFF
TGTGCCAGCAGCCCCGTCGGGGCTAGCGGGAGGGACAATGAGCAGTTCTTC
>TRBJ2-3|TRBV5-1|-|-
CASSGQGTGTDTQYF
TGCGCCAGCAGTGGTCAGGGGACGGGCACAGATACGCAGTATTTT
>TRBJ2-7|TRBV27|few|-
CASSRYGRGDYEQYF
TGTGCCAGCAGCCGCTATGGTAGAGGAGATTACGAGCAGTACTTC
>TRBJ1-1|TRBV10-3|-|-
CAIRNAGTLNTEAFF
TGTGCCATCAGAAACGCTGGGACACTGAACACTGAAGCTTTCTTT
>TRBJ2-3|TRBV24-1|-|-
CATRNPSGDTQYF
TGTGCCACCAGAAACCCCTCGGGGGATACGCAGTATTTT
>TRBJ1-6|TRBV7-2|-|-
CASSLDPGYNSPLHF
TGTGCCAGCAGCTTAGATCCAGGCTATAATTCACCCCTCCACTTT
>TRBJ2-7|TRBV14|-|-
CASSALYNPHGSSYEQYF
TGTGCCAGCAGCGCACTCTACAACCCTCACGGGAGCAGCTACGAGCAGTACTTC
>TRBJ1-3|TRBV9|-|-
CASSAAGHGNTIYF
TGTGCCAGCAGCGCGGCAGGGCACGGAAACACCATATATTTT
>TRBJ1-2|TRBV6-5|-|-
CAPRTRQGFVCGYTF
TGTGCCCCTCGAACTAGGCAGGGGTTCGTTTGTGGCTACACCTTC
>TRBJ1-1|TRBV19|once|-
CASYIPETLPNAEAFF
TGTGCCAGTTATATCCCAGAAACATTACCGAACGCTGAAGCTTTCTTT
>TRBJ2-4|TRBV6-5|once|-
CASRDKQENIQYF
TGTGCCAGCAGGGATAAACAGGAAAACATTCAGTACTTC
>TRBJ2-2|TRBV6-5|-|-
CASSTSLHPGELFF
TGTGCCAGCAGTACTTCACTACACCCCGGGGAGCTGTTTTTT
>TRBJ2-2|TRBV19|-|-
CASSITGKTGELFF
TGTGCCAGTAGTATAACAGGGAAAACCGGGGAGCTGTTTTTT